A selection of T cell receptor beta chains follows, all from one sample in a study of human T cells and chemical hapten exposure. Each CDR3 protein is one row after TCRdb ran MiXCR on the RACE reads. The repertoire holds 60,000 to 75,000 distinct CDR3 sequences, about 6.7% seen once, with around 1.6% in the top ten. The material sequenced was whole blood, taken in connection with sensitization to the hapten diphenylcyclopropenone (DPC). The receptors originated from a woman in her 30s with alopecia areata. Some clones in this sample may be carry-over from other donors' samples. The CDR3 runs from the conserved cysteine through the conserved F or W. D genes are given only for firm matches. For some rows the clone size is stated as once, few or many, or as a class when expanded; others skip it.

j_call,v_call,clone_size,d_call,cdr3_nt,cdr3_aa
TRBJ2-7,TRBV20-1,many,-,TGCAGTGCCGCGCCGGGCCTCGAGCAGTACTTC,CSAAPGLEQYF
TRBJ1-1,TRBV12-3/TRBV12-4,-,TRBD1,TGTGCCAGCAGTCCACAGGGACAGGCCGCCACTGAAGCTTTCTTT,CASSPQGQAATEAFF
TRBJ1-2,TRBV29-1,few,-,TGCAGCGTAACAGCTAACTATGGCTACACCTTC,CSVTANYGYTF
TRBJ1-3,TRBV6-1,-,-,TGTGCCAGCAGTGAAAGCCCGGACAGCTCTGGAAACACCATATATTTT,CASSESPDSSGNTIYF
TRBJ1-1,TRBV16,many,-,TGTGCCAGCAGCCAGTCGGGGCTCCGAGCTTTCTTT,CASSQSGLRAFF
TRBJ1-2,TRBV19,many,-,TGTGCCAGTAGCGAGACAGACCCGGGGGCCTATGGCTACACCTTC,CASSETDPGAYGYTF
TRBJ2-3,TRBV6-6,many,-,TGTGCCAGCAGTTACGCTTTGAGGACAGATACGCAGTATTTT,CASSYALRTDTQYF
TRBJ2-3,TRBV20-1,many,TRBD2,TGCAGTGCAACATTGGGCGGCGGGGGGGCAAATACGCAGTATTTT,CSATLGGGGANTQYF
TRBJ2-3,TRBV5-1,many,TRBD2,TGCGCCAGCAGCGCCCTAGCGGGGGGGTCTGAAGATACGCAGTATTTT,CASSALAGGSEDTQYF
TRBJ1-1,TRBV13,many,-,TGTGCCAGCAGCTCACAGGCTGAAGCTTTCTTT,CASSSQAEAFF
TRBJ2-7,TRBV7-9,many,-,TGTGCCAGCCTAACCCCGGGACGTGACCCCCGGGAGCAGTACTTC,CASLTPGRDPREQYF
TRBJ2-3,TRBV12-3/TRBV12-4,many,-,TGTGCCAGCAGTTTATATAGCGGCACAGATACGCAGTATTTT,CASSLYSGTDTQYF
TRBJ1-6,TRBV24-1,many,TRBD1,TGTGCCACCAGTGACACACCGGGACAGGGTTTGCGTGGGTGCTTTCGGTACGATTCACCCCTCCACTTT,CATSDTPGQGLRGCFRYDSPLHF
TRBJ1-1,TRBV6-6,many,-,TGTGCCAGCAGTTACCGGGAACAGCACACTGAAGCTTTCTTT,CASSYREQHTEAFF
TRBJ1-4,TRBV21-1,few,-,TGTGCCAGCAGCAAAGCCCGGGACAGGGGGCATAACCTATCAACTAATGAAAAACTGTTTTTT,CASSKARDRGHNLSTNEKLFF
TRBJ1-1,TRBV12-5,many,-,TGTGCTAGTGGTTTGGTACTGGGTACCACTGAAGCTTTCTTT,CASGLVLGTTEAFF
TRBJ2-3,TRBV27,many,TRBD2,TGTGCCAGCAGTTTCGTCGGGACTAGCGGAGACGTGGAAGATACGCAGTATTTT,CASSFVGTSGDVEDTQYF
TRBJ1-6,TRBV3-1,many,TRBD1,TGTGCCAGCAGCCACGGAGACAGGGTTAATTCACCCCTCCACTTT,CASSHGDRVNSPLHF
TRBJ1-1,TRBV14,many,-,TGTGCCAGCAGCCGTGACATCTTCACTGAAGCTTTCTTT,CASSRDIFTEAFF
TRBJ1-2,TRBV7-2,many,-,TGTGCCAGCAGTCAGATTACAGGGCAAGGGAATGGCTACACCTTC,CASSQITGQGNGYTF
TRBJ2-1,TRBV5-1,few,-,TGCGCCAGCAGCTTGGCCCCAGCCTCCTACAATGAGCAGTTCTTC,CASSLAPASYNEQFF
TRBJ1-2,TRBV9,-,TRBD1,TGTGCCAGCAGCGTAGCTGGGACAGCTAACTATGGCTACACCTTC,CASSVAGTANYGYTF
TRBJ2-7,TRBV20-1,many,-,TGCAGTGCTAGCCGGGACACTCGCTTCGGAGAGCAGTACTTC,CSASRDTRFGEQYF
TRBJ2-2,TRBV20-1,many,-,TGCAGTGCGAGCAACGCGGATGGCGGGGAGCTGTTTTTT,CSASNADGGELFF
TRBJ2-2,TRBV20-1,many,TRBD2,TGCAGTGCTAGAGACCCCCAAGCGGGGGCAAACACCGGGGAGCTGTTTTTT,CSARDPQAGANTGELFF
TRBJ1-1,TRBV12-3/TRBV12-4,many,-,TGTGCCAGCAGGAAAACGGGACGCTACACTGAAGCTTTCTTT,CASRKTGRYTEAFF
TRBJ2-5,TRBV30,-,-,TGTGCCTGGAGTGAAGTGGTTGGGCGGACCCAGTACTTC,CAWSEVVGRTQYF
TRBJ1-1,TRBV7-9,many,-,TGTGCCAGCAGCAGAATGACAGCCAGAATGAACACTGAAGCTTTCTTT,CASSRMTARMNTEAFF
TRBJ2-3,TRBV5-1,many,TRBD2,TGCGCCAGCAGCTTGCAGCGGGGGGACACAGATACGCAGTATTTT,CASSLQRGDTDTQYF
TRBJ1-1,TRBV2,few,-,TGTGCCAGCGAGAAACAGGGTCCTGAAGCTTTCTTT,CASEKQGPEAFF
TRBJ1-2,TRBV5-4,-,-,TGTGCCAGCAGCTTGGGGGTAGGGTACCTCTCAACGGACTATGGCTACACCTTC,CASSLGVGYLSTDYGYTF
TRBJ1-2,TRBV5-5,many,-,TGTGCCAGCAGCGGGCCGTGGGGTTCGTATGGCTACACCTTC,CASSGPWGSYGYTF
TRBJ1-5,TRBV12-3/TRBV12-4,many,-,TGTGCCAGCAGCCGACTGTTTTTGGAGCCCCAGCATTTT,CASSRLFLEPQHF
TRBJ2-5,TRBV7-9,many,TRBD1,TGTGCCAGCAGCTCCCTTGGGGGGACAGGTGAACAAGAGACCCAGTACTTC,CASSSLGGTGEQETQYF
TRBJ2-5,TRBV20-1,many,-,TGCAGTGCTAGAGATCCGGCAGGGCTCCAAGAGACCCAGTACTTC,CSARDPAGLQETQYF
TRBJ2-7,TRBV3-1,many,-,TGTGCCAGCAGCAGGAACTACGAGCAGTACTTC,CASSRNYEQYF
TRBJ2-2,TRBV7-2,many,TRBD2,TGTGCCAGCAAATCGACTAGCGGGAACACCGGGGAGCTGTTTTTT,CASKSTSGNTGELFF
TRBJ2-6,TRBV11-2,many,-,TGTGCCAGCAGCTTTCATATCTCTGGGGCCAACGTCCTGACTTTC,CASSFHISGANVLTF
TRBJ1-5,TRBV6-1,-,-,TGTGCCAGCAGTGAAGGTCGGACAGTTAATCAGCCCCAGCATTTT,CASSEGRTVNQPQHF
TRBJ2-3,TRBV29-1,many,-,TGCAGCGTTGAAGGAGAAAGGGATACGCAGTATTTT,CSVEGERDTQYF
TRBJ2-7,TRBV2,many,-,TGTGCCAGCAGTGGGTTCCCGGGACAAGGACCCTACGAGCAGTACTTC,CASSGFPGQGPYEQYF
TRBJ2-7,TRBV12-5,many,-,TGTGCTAGTGGTTTGGTTGAGTCCTACGAGCAGTACTTC,CASGLVESYEQYF
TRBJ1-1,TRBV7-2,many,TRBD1,TGTGCCAGCAGCTTAGGAAGGACAGGGAGAATGAACACTGAAGCTTTCTTT,CASSLGRTGRMNTEAFF
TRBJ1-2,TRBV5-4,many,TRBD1,TGTGCCAGCAGCAGGGGACAGGGGGCCTATGGCTACACCTTC,CASSRGQGAYGYTF
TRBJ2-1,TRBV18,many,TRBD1,TGTGCCAGCTCACCCCACCCCCTCACAGGGGCCTACAATGAGCAGTTCTTC,CASSPHPLTGAYNEQFF
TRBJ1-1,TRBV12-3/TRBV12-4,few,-,TGTGCCAGCAGCTGGGACCGATCGATGAACACTGAAGCTTTCTTT,CASSWDRSMNTEAFF
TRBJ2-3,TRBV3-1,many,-,TGTGCCAGCAGCCAGCGCGAGGTTATTCCAGATACGCAGTATTTT,CASSQREVIPDTQYF